This TCR beta chain was documented in a study of cytomegalovirus exposure and HLA in healthy donors. Across the whole study: In terms of ancestry, the Caucasian-associated cluster contained 75% to 90% of the roughly 360 genotyped donors.

The germline V gene encodes CDR1 MGHRA and CDR2 YSYEKL. This CDR3 is built from 15 residues. With 4 bases removed from V and 2 bases from J, the gap between germline ends came to 14 bases. PCR employed 60 Vbeta and 13 Jbeta primers. Measured with immunoSEQ multiplex PCR; TCRdb has only the in-frame clones, and not every one. The sample holds 280,000 or so clones, around nine tenths seen once. The V call is TRBV4-1, the J call TRBJ1-1; perhaps TRBD1 as D (6 bases). Specimen: PBMCs. The origin of this receptor is a woman aged 18-29 years in good health and CMV-seronegative. DNA of the CDR3: TGCGCCAGCAGCCTTCGGACAGAAACTAACACTGAAGCTTTCTTT. Encoded protein: CASSLRTETNTEAFF.